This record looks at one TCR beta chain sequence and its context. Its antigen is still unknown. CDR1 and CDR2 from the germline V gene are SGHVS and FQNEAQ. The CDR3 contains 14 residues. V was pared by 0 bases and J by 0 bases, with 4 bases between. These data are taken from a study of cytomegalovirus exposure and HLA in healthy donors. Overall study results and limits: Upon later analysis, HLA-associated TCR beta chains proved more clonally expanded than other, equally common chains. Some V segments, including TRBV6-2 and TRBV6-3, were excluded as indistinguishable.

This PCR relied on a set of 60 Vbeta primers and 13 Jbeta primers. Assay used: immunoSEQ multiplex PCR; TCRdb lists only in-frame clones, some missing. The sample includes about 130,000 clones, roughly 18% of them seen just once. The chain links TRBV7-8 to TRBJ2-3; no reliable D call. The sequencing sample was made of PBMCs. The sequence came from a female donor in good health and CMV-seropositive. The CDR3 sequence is CASSLASSTDTQYF. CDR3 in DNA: TGTGCCAGCAGCTTAGCTTCTAGCACAGATACGCAGTATTTT.